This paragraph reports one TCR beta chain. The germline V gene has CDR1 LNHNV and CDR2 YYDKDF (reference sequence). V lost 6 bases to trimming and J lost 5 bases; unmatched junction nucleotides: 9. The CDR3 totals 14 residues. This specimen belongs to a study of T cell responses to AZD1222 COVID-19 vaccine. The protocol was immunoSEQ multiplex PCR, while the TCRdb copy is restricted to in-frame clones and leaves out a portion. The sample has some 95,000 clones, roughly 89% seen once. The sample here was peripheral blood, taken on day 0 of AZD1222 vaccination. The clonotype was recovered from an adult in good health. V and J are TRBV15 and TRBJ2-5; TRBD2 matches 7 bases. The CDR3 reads CATRGGGEVETQYF. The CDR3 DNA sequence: TGTGCCACCAGGGGGGGAGGGGAGGTGGAGACCCAGTACTTC.